Sequencing of this T cell receptor (beta chain) was carried out in a study of CD8 T cells in ankylosing spondylitis. General study findings and limits: It was reported that disease-linked clones were significantly enriched in matched ankylosing spondylitis synovial fluid. What appeared characteristic of ankylosing spondylitis blood was a TCR beta motif of eight highly homologous variants. Some of these motif variants have turned up before, in reports on reactive arthritis synovial fluid and blood. CD8+ cells made up the disease-linked clones, which were relatively rare in peripheral blood.

The CDR3 has 14 residues. The germline V gene encodes CDR1 ENHRY and CDR2 SYGVKD. Trimming removed 6 bases from V and 7 bases from J; junction bases left unmatched: 5. Quantitative 5'-RACE with molecular barcodes was used to make the TCR beta libraries. TCRdb re-called the 5' RACE reads with MiXCR, one entry per CDR3 protein. The table shows 500,000 or so distinct CDR3 sequences, with roughly 5.3% occurring only once. This clonotype was observed many times. Its specificity is unknown. Sequenced input: blood, either unsorted or a sorted T cell fraction (not recorded which). The chain recombines TRBV10-3 with TRBJ2-1, with 11 bases aligning to TRBD2. This receptor was obtained from a male donor with ankylosing spondylitis. Here the CDR3 DNA reads TGTGCCATCAGCGCCGGGACTAGCGGTAATGAGCAGTTCTTC. This codes for CAISAGTSGNEQFF.